This is a list of T cell receptor beta chains from one sample in a study of monozygotic twins with inflammatory bowel disease. TCRdb re-called the 5' RACE reads; every CDR3 protein appears as one record, without DNA. This sample contains 350,000 to 550,000 distinct CDR3 sequences. The specimen was blood. Receptors were obtained from a human donor with ulcerative colitis or Crohn's disease, or a healthy co-twin of an affected twin (not recorded which). Each CDR3 is given with its conserved first and last residue.

len,j_gene,v_gene,CDR3aa
17,TRBJ2-5,TRBV29-1,CSVGPPWDRVNQETQYF
15,TRBJ2-2,TRBV5-4,CASSFDGGGTGELFF
17,TRBJ1-2,TRBV3-1,CASRPQTGGVTNYGYTF
14,TRBJ1-4,TRBV7-2,CASSFRTGGEKLFF
14,TRBJ1-5,TRBV5-1,CASSRGGGSQPQHF
15,TRBJ2-1,TRBV27,CASRSHSGAHNEQFF
14,TRBJ2-7,TRBV12-3/TRBV12-4,CASSFTQGADEQYF
14,TRBJ2-2,TRBV30,CAWSSGRGTGELFF
16,TRBJ2-7,TRBV14,CASSQGLAGWNYEQYF
15,TRBJ2-7,TRBV27,CASRGSRQGEHEQYF
15,TRBJ1-1,TRBV19,CASSTDRWKSTEAFF
15,TRBJ2-7,TRBV4-1,CASSPSLAGLYEQYF
16,TRBJ2-7,TRBV28,CASSPPRTGGVREQYF
16,TRBJ1-3,TRBV5-1,CASSQEVSLRGNTIYF
16,TRBJ2-6,TRBV4-3,CASSQEGGTGANVLTF
16,TRBJ2-4,TRBV7-2,CASSSTILLAKNIQYF